This TCR beta chain was documented in a study of blood T cell repertoires in COVID-19. This table comes from immunoSEQ multiplex PCR, and its TCRdb copy is limited to in-frame clones, with some not included. The profile shows fewer than 200,000 clones, almost 85% of them singletons. V trimming: 3 bases; J trimming: 7 bases; junction bases outside the gene matches: 3. This CDR3 has 15 amino acids. Germline assignment: CDR1 PRHDT and CDR2 FYEKMQ (reference sequence). The source of this sequence is a middle-aged man who had recovered from COVID-19. Material for sequencing was peripheral blood. The genes are TRBV13 and TRBJ1-6; 10 bases fit TRBD1. For the CDR3, the DNA is TGTGCCAGCAGCTTCGACAGGGGGCAAAATTCACCCCTCCACTTT. This codes for CASSFDRGQNSPLHF. The full variable domain, rest sourced from reference TRBV13 and TRBJ1-6, is AAGVIQSPRHLIKEKRETATLKCYPIPRHDTVYWYQQGPGQDPQFLISFYEKMQSDKGSIPDRFSAQQFSDYHSELNMSSLELGDSALYFCASSFDRGQNSPLHFGNGTRLTVT.